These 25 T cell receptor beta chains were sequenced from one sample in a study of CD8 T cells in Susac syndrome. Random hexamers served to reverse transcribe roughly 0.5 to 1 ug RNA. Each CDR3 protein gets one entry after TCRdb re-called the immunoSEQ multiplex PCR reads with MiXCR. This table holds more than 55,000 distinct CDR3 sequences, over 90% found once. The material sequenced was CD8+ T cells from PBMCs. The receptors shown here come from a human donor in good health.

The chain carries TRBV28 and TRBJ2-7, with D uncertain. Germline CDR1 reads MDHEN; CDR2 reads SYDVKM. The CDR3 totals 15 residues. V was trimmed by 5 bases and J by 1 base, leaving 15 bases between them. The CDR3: CASSPFRLWSYEQYF. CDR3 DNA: TGTGCCAGCAGTCCCTTTAGGTTGTGGTCCTACGAGCAGTACTTC.

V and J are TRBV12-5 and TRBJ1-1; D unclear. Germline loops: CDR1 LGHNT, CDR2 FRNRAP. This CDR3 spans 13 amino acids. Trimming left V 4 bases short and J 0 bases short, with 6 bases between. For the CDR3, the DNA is TGTGCTAGTGGTTCGACATTGAACACTGAAGCTTTCTTT. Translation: CASGSTLNTEAFF.

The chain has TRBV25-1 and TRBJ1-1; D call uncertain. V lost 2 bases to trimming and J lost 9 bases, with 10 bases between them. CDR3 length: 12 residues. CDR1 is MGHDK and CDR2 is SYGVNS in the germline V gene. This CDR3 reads CASSELWEQAFF. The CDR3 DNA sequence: TGTGCCAGCAGTGAACTATGGGAACAAGCTTTCTTT.

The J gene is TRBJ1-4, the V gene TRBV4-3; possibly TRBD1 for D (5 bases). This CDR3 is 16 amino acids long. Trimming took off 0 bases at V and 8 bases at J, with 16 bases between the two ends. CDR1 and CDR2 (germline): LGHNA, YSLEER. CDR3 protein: CASSQDEMGEDEKLFF. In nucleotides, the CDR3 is TGCGCCAGCAGCCAAGATGAGATGGGGGAGGACGAAAAACTGTTTTTT.

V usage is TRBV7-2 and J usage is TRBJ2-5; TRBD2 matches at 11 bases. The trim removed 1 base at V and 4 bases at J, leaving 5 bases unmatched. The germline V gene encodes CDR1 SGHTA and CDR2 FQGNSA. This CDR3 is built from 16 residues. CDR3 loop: CASSLGTSGGLETQYF. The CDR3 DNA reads TGTGCCAGCAGCTTAGGTACTAGCGGGGGCCTAGAGACCCAGTACTTC.

As DNA, the CDR3 is TGTGCCATCAGTGAAGGACAGGGGGCTTACGAGCAGTACTTC. Its translation: CAISEGQGAYEQYF. This chain links TRBV10-3 with TRBJ2-7, with TRBD1 matching 11 bases. Germline CDR1 reads ENHRY; CDR2 reads SYGVKD. The CDR3 length is 14 residues. Unmatched junction bases numbered 2, after V lost 3 bases and J lost 4 bases.

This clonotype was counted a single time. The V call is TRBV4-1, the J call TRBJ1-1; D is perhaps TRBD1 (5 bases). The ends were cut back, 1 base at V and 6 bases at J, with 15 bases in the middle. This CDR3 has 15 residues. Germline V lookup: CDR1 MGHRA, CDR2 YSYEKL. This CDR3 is CASSQGGKLSAEAFF. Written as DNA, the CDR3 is TGCGCCAGCAGCCAAGGGGGCAAACTTAGCGCTGAAGCTTTCTTT.

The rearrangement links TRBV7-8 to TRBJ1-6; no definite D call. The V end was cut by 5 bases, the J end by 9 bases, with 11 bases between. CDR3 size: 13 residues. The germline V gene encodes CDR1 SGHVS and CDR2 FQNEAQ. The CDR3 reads CASSPNWGSPLHF. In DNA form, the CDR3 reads TGTGCCAGCAGCCCGAACTGGGGTTCACCCCTCCACTTT.

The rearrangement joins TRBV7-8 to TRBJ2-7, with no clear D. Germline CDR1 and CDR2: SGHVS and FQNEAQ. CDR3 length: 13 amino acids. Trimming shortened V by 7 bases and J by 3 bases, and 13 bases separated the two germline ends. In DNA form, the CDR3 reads TGTGCCAGCACCATAATTACAGACTACGAGCAGTACGTC. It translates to CASTIITDYEQYV.

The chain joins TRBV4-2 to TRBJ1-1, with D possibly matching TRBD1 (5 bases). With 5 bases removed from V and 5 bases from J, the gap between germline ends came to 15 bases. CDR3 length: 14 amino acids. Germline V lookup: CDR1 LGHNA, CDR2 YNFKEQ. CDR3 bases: TGTGCCAGCAGCTTCAATCCTGGGGGTACTGAAGCTTTCTTT. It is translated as CASSFNPGGTEAFF.

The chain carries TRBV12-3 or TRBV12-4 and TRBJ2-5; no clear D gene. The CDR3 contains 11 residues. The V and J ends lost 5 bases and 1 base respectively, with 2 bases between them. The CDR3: CASSTQETQYF. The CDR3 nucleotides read TGTGCCAGCAGTACCCAAGAGACCCAGTACTTC.

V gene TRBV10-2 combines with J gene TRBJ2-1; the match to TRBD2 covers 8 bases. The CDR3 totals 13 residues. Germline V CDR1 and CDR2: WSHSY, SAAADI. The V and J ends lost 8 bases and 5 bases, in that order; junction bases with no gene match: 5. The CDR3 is CASGLADHNEQFF. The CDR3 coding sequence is TGCGCCAGCGGACTAGCAGATCACAATGAGCAGTTCTTC.

CDR3 region: CASSLGAGWGQPQHF. The CDR3 DNA sequence: TGTGCCAGCAGCTTAGGGGCAGGCTGGGGTCAGCCCCAGCATTTT. The V and J genes are TRBV7-9 and TRBJ1-5; D not certain. The germline V gene has CDR1 SEHNR and CDR2 FQNEAQ (reference sequence). V was shortened by 1 base and J by 6 bases, with 13 bases between the two germline ends. This CDR3 is 15 amino acids long.

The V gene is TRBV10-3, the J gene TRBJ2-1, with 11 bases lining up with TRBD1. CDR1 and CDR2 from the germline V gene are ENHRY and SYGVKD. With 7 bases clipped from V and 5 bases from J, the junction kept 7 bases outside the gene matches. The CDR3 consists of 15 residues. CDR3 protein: CAITGGQGGHNEQFF. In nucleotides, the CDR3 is TGTGCCATCACCGGGGGACAGGGGGGCCACAATGAGCAGTTCTTC.

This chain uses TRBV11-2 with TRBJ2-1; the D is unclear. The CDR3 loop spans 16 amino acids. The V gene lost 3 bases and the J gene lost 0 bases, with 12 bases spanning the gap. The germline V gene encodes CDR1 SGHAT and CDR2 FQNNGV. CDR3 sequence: CASSFEESDSYNEQFF. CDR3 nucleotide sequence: TGTGCCAGCAGCTTCGAGGAGTCCGACTCCTACAATGAGCAGTTCTTC.

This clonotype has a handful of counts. The chain's CDR3 is CASRDGSSYEQYF. In DNA, the CDR3 is TGTGCCTCGAGGGACGGCTCCTCCTACGAGCAGTACTTC. The chain recombines TRBV30 with TRBJ2-7; possibly TRBD1 or TRBD2 for D (5 bases each). The CDR3 covers 13 residues. V was trimmed by 7 bases and J by 0 bases, leaving 13 bases between them. CDR1 and CDR2 (germline): GTSNPN, SVGIG (reference sequence).

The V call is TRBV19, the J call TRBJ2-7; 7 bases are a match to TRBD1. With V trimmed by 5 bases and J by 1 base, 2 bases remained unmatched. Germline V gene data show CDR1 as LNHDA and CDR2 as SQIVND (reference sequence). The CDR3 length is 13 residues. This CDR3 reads CASSWTGSYEQYF. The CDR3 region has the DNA TGTGCCAGTAGTTGGACAGGATCCTACGAGCAGTACTTC.

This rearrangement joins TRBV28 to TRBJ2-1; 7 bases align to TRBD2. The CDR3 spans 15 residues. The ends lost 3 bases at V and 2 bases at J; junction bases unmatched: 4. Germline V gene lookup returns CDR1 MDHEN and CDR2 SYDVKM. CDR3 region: CASSLRAGTYNEQFF. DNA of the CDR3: TGTGCCAGCAGTTTGCGAGCGGGGACCTACAATGAGCAGTTCTTC.

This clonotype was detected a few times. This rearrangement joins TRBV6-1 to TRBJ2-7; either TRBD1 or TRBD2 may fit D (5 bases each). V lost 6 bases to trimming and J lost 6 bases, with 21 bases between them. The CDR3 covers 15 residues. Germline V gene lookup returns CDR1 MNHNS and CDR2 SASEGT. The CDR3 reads CASRPGTRLVGEQYV. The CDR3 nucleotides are TGTGCCAGCAGACCCGGGACCCGCTTAGTGGGCGAGCAGTACGTC.

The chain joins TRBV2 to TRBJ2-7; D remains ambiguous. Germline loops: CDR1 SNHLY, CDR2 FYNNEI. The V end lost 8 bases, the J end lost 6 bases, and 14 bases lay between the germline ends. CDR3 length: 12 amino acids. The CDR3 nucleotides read TGTGCCAGCCTCACGGCTTGGGGCGAGCAGTACTTC. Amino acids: CASLTAWGEQYF.

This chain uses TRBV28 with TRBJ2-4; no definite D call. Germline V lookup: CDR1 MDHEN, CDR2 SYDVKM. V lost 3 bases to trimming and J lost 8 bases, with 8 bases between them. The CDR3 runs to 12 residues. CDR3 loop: CASSFQFDIQYF. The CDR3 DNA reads TGTGCCAGCAGTTTTCAGTTCGACATTCAGTACTTC.

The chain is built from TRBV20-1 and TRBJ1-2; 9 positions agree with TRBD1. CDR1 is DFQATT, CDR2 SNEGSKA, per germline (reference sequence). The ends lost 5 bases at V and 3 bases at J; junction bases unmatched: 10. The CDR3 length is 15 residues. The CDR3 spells CSAYPGQGFHYGYTF. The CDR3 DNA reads TGCAGTGCTTATCCGGGACAGGGCTTTCACTATGGCTACACCTTC.

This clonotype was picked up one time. CDR3 bases: TGTGCCAGCACCAAGCGGGGGGGCCGCAGTGAGCAGTTCTTC. It encodes CASTKRGGRSEQFF. The chain has TRBV28 and TRBJ2-1, with 10 bases aligning to TRBD2. There are 14 residues in the CDR3. With V trimmed by 7 bases and J by 9 bases, 9 bases remained unmatched. CDR1 is MDHEN and CDR2 is SYDVKM in the germline V gene.

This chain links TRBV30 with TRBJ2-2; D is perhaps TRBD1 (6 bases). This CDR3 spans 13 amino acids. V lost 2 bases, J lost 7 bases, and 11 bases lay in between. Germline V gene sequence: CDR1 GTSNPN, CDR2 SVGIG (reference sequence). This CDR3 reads CAWSPGVIGELFF. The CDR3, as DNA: TGTGCCTGGAGTCCAGGGGTGATCGGGGAGCTGTTTTTT.

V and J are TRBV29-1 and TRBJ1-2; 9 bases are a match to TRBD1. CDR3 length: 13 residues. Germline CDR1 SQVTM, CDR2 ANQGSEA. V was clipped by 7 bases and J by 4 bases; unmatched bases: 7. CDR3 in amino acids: CSAWTGVPYGYTF. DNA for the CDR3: TGCAGCGCTTGGACAGGGGTGCCCTATGGCTACACCTTC.